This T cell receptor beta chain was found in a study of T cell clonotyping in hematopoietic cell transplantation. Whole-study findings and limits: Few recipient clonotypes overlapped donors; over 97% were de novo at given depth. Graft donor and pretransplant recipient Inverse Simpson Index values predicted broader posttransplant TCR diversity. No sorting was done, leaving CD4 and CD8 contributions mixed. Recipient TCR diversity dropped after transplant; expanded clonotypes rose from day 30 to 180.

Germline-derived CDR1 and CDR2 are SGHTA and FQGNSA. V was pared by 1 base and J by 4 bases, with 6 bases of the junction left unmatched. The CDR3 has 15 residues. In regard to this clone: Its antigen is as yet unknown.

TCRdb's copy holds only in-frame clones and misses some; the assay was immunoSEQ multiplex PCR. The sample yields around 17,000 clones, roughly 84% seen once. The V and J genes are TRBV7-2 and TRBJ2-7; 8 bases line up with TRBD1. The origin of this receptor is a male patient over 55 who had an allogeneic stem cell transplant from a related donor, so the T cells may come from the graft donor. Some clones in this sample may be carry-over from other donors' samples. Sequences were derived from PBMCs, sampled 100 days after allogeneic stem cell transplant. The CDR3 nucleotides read TGTGCCAGCAGCTTAGAATGGACAGGGAGTTACGAGCAGTACTTC. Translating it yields CASSLEWTGSYEQYF. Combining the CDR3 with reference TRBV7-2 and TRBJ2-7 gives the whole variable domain GAGVSQSPSNKVTEKGKDVELRCDPISGHTALYWYRQSLGQGLEFLIYFQGNSAPDKSGLPSDRFSAERTGGSVSTLTIQRTQQEDSAVYLCASSLEWTGSYEQYFGPGTRLTVT.